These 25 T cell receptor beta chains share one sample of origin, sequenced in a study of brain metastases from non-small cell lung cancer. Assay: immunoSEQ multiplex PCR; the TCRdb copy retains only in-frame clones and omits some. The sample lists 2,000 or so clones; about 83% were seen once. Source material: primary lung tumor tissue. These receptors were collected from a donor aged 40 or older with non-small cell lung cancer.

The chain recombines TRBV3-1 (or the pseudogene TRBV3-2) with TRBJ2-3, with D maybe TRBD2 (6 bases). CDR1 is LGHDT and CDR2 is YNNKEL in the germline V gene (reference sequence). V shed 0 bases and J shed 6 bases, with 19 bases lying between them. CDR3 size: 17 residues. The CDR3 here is CASSQETGEGVQDTQYF. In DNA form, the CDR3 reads TGTGCCAGCAGCCAAGAAACGGGAGAAGGGGTTCAGGATACGCAGTATTTT.

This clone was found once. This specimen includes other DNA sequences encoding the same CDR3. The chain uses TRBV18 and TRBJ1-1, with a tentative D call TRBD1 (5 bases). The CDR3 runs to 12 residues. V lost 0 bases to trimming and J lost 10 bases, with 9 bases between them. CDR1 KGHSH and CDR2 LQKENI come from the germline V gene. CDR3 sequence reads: CASSPPGGGAFF. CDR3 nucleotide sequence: TGTGCCAGCTCACCACCGGGCGGGGGAGCTTTCTTT.

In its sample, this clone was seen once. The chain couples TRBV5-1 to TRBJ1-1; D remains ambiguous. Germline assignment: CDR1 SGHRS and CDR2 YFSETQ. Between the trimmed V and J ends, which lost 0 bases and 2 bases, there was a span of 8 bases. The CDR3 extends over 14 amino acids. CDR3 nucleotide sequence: TGCGCCAGCAGCTTGGACAGTCCTAACACTGAAGCTTTCTTT. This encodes CASSLDSPNTEAFF.

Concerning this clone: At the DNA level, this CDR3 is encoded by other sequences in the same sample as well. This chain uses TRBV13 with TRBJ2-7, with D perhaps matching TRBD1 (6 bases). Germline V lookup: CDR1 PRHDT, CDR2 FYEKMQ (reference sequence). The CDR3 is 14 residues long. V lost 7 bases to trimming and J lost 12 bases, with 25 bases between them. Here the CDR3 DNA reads TGTGCCAGCAATGAGTTTGGGGCAGGGGATGGGTGGTACTTC. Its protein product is CASNEFGAGDGWYF. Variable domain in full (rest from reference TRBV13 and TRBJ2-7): AAGVIQSPRHLIKEKRETATLKCYPIPRHDTVYWYQQGPGQDPQFLISFYEKMQSDKGSIPDRFSAQQFSDYHSELNMSSLELGDSALYFCASNEFGAGDGWYFGPGTRLTVT.

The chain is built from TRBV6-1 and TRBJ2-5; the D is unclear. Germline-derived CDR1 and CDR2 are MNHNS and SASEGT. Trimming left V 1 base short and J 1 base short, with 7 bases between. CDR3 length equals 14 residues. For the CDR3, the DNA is TGTGCCAGCAGTGAAGTCCGGCTCCAAGAGACCCAGTACTTC. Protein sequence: CASSEVRLQETQYF.

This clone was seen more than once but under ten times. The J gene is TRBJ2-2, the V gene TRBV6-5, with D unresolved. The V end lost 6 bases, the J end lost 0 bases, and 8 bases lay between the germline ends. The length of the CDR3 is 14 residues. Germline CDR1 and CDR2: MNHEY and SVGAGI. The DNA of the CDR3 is TGTGCCAGCAGAGGGCAGCCGAACACCGGGGAGCTGTTTTTT. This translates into CASRGQPNTGELFF.

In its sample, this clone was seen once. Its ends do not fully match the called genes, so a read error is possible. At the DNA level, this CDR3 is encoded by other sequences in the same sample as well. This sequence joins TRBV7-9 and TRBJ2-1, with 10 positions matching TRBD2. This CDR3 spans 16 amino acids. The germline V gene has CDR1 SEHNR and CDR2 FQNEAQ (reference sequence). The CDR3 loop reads CANSLALASGRREQFF. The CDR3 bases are TGTGCCAACAGCTTAGCTTTGGCTAGCGGGAGACGTGAGCAGTTCTTC. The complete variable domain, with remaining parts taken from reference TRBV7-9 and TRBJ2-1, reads DTGVSQNPRHKITKRGQNVTFRCDPISEHNRLYWYRQTLGQGPEFLTYFQNEAQLEKSRLLSDRFSAERPKGSFSTLEIQRTEQGDSAMYLCANSLALASGRREQFFGPGTRLTVL.

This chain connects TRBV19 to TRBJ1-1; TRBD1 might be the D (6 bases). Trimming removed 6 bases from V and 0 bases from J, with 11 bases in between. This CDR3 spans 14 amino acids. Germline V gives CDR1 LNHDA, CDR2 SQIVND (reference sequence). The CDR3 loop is CASSPGEVNTEAFF. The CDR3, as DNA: TGTGCCAGTAGCCCAGGGGAGGTGAACACTGAAGCTTTCTTT.

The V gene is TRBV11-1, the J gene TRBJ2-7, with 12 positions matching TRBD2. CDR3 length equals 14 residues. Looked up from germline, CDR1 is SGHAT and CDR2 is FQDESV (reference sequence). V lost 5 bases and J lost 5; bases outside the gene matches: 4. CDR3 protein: CASSRGLAGNEQYF. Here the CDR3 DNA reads TGTGCCAGCAGCCGGGGACTAGCGGGCAACGAGCAGTACTTC.

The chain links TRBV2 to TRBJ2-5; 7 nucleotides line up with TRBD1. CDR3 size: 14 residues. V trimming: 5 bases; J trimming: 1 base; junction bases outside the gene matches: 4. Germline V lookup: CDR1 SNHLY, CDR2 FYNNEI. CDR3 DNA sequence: TGTGCCAGCAGTCATGGGGACAGCCAAGAGACCCAGTACTTC. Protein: CASSHGDSQETQYF.

CDR3 sequence reads: CASSLNGTQNTEAFF. Written as DNA, the CDR3 is TGCGCCAGCAGCCTCAATGGGACGCAGAACACTGAAGCTTTCTTT. The chain has TRBV5-1 and TRBJ1-1, with D possibly TRBD1 on 5 matching bases. The CDR3 is 15 residues long. V lost 4 bases to trimming and J lost 1 base, with 14 bases between them. Germline V gene lookup returns CDR1 SGHRS and CDR2 YFSETQ.

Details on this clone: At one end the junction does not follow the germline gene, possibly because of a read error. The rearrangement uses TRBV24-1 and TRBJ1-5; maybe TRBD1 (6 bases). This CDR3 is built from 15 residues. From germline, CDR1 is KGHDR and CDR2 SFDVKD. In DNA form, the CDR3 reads TGTGCCACCAGTAATTTGAGGGCAGGGGATCAGCCCCAGCATTTT. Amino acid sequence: CATSNLRAGDQPQHF.

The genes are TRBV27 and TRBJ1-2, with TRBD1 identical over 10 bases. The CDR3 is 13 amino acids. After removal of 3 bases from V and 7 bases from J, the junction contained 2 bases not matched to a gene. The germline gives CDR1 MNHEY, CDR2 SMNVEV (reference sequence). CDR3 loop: CASSFGTGVGYTF. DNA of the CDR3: TGTGCCAGCAGTTTCGGGACAGGGGTTGGCTACACCTTC.

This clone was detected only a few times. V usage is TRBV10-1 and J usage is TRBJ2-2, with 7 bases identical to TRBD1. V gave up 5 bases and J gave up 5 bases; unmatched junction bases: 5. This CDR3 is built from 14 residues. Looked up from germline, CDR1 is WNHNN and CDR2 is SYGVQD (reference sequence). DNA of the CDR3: TGCGCCAGCAGTTTATTACAGGGGACCGGGGAGCTGTTTTTT. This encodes CASSLLQGTGELFF.

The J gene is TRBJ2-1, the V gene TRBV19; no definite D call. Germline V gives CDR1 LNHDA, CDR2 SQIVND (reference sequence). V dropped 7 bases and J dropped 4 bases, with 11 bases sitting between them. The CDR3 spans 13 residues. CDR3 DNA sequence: TGTGCCAGTACCCAGAACTCTTACAATGAGCAGTTCTTC. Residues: CASTQNSYNEQFF.

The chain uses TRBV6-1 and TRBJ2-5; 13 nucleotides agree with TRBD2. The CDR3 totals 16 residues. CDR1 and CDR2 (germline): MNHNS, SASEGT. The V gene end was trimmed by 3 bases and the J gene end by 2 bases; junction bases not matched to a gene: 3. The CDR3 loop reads CASSEGTSGTQETQYF. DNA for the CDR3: TGTGCCAGCAGTGAGGGGACTAGCGGGACGCAAGAGACCCAGTACTTC.

CDR3 nucleotides: TGTGCCAGCAGGGAAACAGGAAGCTATGGCTACACCTTC. It specifies CASRETGSYGYTF. The J gene is TRBJ1-2, the V gene TRBV6-6, with D perhaps TRBD1 (5 bases). Germline lookup yields CDR1 MNHNY and CDR2 SVGAGI (reference sequence). The CDR3 runs 13 residues. V was trimmed by 6 bases and J by 4 bases, leaving 12 bases between them.

CDR3 protein: CASSLNRGITEAFF. The CDR3 nucleotides read TGCGCCAGCAGCTTGAACAGGGGTATCACTGAAGCTTTCTTT. The V gene is TRBV5-1, the J gene TRBJ1-1, with 7 bases matching TRBD1. Germline V gives CDR1 SGHRS, CDR2 YFSETQ. The CDR3 loop spans 14 amino acids. The J segment lost 4 bases and the V segment lost 1 base, leaving 4 bases of the junction unmatched.

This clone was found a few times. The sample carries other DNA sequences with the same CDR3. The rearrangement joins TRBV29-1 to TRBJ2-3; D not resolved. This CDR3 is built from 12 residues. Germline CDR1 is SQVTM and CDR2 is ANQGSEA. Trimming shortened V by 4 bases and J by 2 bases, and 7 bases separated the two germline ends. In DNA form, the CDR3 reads TGCAGCGTTGCAGAATTCACAGATACGCAGTATTTT. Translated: CSVAEFTDTQYF.

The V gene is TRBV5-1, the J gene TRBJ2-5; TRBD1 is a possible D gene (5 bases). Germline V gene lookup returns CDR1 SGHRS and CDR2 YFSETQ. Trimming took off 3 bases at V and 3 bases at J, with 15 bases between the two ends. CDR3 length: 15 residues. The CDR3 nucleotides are TGCGCCAGCAGCTCGATACAGGAGCTTGAAGAGACCCAGTACTTC. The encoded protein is CASSSIQELEETQYF.

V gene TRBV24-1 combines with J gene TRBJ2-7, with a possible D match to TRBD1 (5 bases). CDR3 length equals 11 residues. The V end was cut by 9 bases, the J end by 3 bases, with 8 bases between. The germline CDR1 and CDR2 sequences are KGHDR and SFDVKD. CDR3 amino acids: CATLQDYEQYF. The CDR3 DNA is TGTGCCACCCTACAGGACTACGAGCAGTACTTC.

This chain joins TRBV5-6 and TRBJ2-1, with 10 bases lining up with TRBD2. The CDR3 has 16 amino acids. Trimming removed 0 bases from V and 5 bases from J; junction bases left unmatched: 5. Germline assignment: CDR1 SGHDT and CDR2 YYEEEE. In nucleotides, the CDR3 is TGTGCCAGCAGCTTGGTATTGGGGACTAGCGACAATGAGCAGTTCTTC. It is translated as CASSLVLGTSDNEQFF.

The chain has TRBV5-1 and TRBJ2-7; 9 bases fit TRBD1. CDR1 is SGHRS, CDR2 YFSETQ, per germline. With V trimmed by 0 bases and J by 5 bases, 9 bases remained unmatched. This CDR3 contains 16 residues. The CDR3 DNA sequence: TGCGCCAGCAGCTTGGAGGGTGCACAGGGGGCGGACGAGCAGTACTTC. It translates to CASSLEGAQGADEQYF.

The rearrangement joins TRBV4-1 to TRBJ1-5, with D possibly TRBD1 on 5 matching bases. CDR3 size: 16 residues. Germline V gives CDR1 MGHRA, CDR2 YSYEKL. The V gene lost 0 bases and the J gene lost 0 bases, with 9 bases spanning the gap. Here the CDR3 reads CASSQDPGNSNQPQHF. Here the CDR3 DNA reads TGCGCCAGCAGCCAAGATCCAGGGAATAGCAATCAGCCCCAGCATTTT.

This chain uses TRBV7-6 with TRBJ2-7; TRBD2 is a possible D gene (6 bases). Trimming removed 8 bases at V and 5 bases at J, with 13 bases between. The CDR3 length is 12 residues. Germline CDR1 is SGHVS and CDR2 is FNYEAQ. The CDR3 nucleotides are TGTGCCAGCCGGGACTTCACCCACGAGCAGTACTTC. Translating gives CASRDFTHEQYF.